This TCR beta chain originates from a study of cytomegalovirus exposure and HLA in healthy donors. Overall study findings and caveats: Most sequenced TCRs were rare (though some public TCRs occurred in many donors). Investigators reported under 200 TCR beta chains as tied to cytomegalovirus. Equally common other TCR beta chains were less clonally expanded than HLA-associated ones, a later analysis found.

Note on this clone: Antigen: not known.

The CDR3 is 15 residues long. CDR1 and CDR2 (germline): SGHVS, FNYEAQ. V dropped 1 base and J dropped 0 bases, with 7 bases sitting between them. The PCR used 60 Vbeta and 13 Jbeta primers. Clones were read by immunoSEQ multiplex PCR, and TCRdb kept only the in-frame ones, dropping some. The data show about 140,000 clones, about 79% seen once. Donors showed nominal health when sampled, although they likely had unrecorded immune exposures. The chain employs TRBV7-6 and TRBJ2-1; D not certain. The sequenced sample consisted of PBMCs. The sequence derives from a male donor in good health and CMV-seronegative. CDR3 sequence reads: CASSLETSSYNEQFF. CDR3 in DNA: TGTGCCAGCAGCTTAGAAACGAGCTCCTACAATGAGCAGTTCTTC.